This T cell receptor beta chain was obtained from a study of T cells in Graves' hyperthyroidism and ophthalmopathy. The CDR3 length is 12 residues. Trimming shortened V by 4 bases and J by 1 base, and 7 bases separated the two germline ends. Germline CDR1 reads GTSNPN; CDR2 reads SVGIG (reference sequence). TCR beta CDR3 sequences were amplified from RNA transcripts. Carried out on the TCR CDR3, a first-round RT-PCR used the HTBI primer set. From the multiplex PCR reads, TCRdb called clonotypes with MiXCR, one entry per CDR3 protein. Here the sample spans roughly 500,000 distinct CDR3 sequences, 15% to 20% being singletons.

The chain has TRBV30 and TRBJ1-1; no clear D gene. The sequenced sample consisted of blood. The clonotype was recovered from a woman aged 25 to 45 with Graves' ophthalmopathy. CDR3: CAWKRENTEAFF. Here the CDR3 DNA reads TGTGCCTGGAAACGGGAGAACACTGAAGCTTTCTTT.